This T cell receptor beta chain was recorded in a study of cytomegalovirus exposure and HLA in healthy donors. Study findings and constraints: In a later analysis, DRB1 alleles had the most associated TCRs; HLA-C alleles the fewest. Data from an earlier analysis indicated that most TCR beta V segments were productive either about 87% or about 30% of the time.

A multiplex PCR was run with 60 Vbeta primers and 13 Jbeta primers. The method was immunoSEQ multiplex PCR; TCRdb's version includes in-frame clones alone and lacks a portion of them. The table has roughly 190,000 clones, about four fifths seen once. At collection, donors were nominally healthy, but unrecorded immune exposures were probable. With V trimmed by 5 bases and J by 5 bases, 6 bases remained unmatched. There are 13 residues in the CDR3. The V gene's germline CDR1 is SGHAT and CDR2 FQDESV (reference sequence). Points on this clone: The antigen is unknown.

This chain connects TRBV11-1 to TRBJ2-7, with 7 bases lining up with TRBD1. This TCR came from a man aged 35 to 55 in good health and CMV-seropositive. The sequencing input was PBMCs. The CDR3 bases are TGTGCCAGCAGCCCCACAGGGGTGAACGAGCAGTACTTC. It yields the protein CASSPTGVNEQYF.